This T cell receptor beta chain was documented in a study of blood T cell repertoires in COVID-19. Study in general: The United States, Italy and Spain provided the acute and convalescent COVID-19 samples. Sources were T cells, B-cell-depleted T cells, or PBMCs; the material itself was cDNA or gDNA.

The table came from immunoSEQ multiplex PCR; TCRdb's copy has only in-frame clones and leaves some out. The sample has some 210,000 clones; roughly four fifths are singletons. The sequenced sample consisted of PBMCs or T cells enriched from blood (not recorded which). This clonotype was sampled from a man aged 40-49 years who had recovered from COVID-19.

For the CDR3, the DNA is TGTGCCAGCAGCTTGACAGGAGCTAGTGAAAAACTGTTTTTT. Amino acid sequence: CASSLTGASEKLFF. The chain uses TRBV7-9 and TRBJ1-4, with a possible D match to TRBD1 (6 bases). Trimming stripped 3 bases from V and 7 bases from J, with 12 bases between. Germline values: CDR1 SEHNR, CDR2 FQNEAQ (reference sequence). This CDR3 contains 14 residues.